Listed here is a single T cell receptor beta chain. Antigen unknown. This entry comes from a study of shared clonotypes between healthy human individuals. Study summary: CD4 naive cells filled three plates per donor, CD4 memory three, CD8 naive two and CD8 memory one. Study-level points and caveats: Larger richness was generally estimated for naive than memory subsets.

CDR3 size: 13 residues. V lost 6 bases and J 0 bases, leaving 9 bases between the germline ends. Germline V gene sequence: CDR1 KGHSH, CDR2 LQKENI. At deep level, the assay was performed. Clones were sequenced by immunoSEQ multiplex PCR, and TCRdb holds only the in-frame ones, with some missing. The sample lists nearly 600,000 clones, nearly 97% seen once, with 0.085% to 0.11% in the top ten. Naive CD8 cells were CD45RO-negative, positively selected for CCR7, excluding terminally differentiated effector memory CD45RA+ cells. This clonotype was obtained from a woman aged 25-40 years in good health. V usage is TRBV18 and J usage is TRBJ2-7; D may be TRBD1 or TRBD2 (5 bases each). Sequenced material: naive CD8+ T cells sorted from blood. DNA for the CDR3: TGTGCCAGCTCTCTCGGGGCCTCCTACGAGCAGTACTTC. Translation: CASSLGASYEQYF.